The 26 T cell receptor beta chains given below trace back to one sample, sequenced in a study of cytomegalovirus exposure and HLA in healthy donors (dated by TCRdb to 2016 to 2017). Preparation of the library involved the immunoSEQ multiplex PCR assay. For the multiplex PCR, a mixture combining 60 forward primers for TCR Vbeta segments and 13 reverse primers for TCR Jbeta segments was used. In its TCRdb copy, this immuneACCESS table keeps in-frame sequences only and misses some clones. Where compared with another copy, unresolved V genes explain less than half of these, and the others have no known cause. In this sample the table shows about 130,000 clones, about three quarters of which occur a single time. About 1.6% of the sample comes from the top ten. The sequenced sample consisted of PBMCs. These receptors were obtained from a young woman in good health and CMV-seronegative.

CDR3 protein: CASSVEGQETQYF. As DNA, the CDR3 is TGTGCCAGCAGCGTTGAGGGCCAAGAGACCCAGTACTTC. The gene calls are TRBV9 and TRBJ2-5, with D maybe TRBD2 (5 bases). This CDR3 is built from 13 residues. V gave up 2 bases and J gave up 1 base, with 6 bases separating them. From germline, CDR1 is SGDLS and CDR2 YYNGEE.

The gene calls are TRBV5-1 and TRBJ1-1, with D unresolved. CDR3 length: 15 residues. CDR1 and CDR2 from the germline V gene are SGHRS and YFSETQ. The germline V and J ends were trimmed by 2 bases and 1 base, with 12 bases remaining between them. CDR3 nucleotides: TGCGCCAGCAGCTTCGGGGTATTCGGGAACACTGAAGCTTTCTTT. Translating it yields CASSFGVFGNTEAFF.

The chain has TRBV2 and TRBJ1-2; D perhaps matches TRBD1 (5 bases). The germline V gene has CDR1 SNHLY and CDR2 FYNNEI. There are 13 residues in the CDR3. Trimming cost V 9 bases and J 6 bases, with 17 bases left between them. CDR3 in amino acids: CASRMGREDGYTF. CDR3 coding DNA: TGTGCCAGTCGGATGGGACGGGAGGATGGCTACACCTTC.

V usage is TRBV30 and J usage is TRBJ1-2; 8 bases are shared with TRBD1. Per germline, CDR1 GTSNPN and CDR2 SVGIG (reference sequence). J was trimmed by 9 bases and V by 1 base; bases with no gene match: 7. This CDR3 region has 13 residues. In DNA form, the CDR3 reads TGTGCCTGGAGTGCGGGGCAGGGGGCACGCTACACCTTC. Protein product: CAWSAGQGARYTF.

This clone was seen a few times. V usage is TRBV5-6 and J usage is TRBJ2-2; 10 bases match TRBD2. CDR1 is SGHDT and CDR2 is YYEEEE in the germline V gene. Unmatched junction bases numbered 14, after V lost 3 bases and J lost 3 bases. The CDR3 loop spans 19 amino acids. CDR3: CASSSPTSGRWQDTGELFF. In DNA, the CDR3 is TGTGCCAGCAGCTCCCCGACTAGCGGGCGTTGGCAGGACACCGGGGAGCTGTTTTTT.

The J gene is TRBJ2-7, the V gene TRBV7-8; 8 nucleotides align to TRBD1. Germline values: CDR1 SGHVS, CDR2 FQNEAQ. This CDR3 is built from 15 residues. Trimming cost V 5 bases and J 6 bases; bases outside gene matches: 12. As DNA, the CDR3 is TGTGCCAGCAGCCTACACCGGGACAGGCTGGCCGAGCAGTACTTC. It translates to CASSLHRDRLAEQYF. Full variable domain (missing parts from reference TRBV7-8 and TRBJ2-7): GAGVSQSPRYKVAKRGQDVALRCDPISGHVSLFWYQQALGQGPEFLTYFQNEAQLDKSGLPSDRFFAERPEGSVSTLKIQRTQQEDSAVYLCASSLHRDRLAEQYFGPGTRLTVT.

The CDR3 loop is CASRTGPVNTEAFF. As DNA, the CDR3 is TGTGCCAGCCGGACAGGCCCTGTGAACACTGAAGCTTTCTTT. The V and J genes are TRBV2 and TRBJ1-1, with 7 bases matching TRBD1. This CDR3 is 14 amino acids long. Germline V gene sequence: CDR1 SNHLY, CDR2 FYNNEI. The V and J ends lost 8 bases and 0 bases, in that order; junction bases with no gene match: 6.

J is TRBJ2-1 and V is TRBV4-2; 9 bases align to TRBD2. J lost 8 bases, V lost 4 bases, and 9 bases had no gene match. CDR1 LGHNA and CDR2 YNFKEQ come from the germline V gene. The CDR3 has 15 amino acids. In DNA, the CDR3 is TGTGCCAGCAGCCCATTAGCGGGAGAAGGGTATGAGCAGTTCTTC. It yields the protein CASSPLAGEGYEQFF.

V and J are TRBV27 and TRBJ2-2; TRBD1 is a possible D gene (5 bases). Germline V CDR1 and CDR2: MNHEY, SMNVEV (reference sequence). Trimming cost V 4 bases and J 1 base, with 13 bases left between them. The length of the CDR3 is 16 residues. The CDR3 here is CASSSLAGLNTGELFF. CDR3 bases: TGTGCCAGCAGTTCCCTGGCAGGGCTGAACACCGGGGAGCTGTTTTTT.

CDR3 DNA: TGTGCCAGTAGTATAACACGGACAGGGATAGGTGGCTACACCTTC. It specifies CASSITRTGIGGYTF. This chain connects TRBV19 to TRBJ1-2, with TRBD1 matching over 8 bases. Trimming took 2 bases from V and 7 from J; bases not matched to a gene: 9. This CDR3 is built from 15 residues. Per the germline V gene, CDR1 is LNHDA and CDR2 is SQIVND (reference sequence). The full variable domain, rest sourced from reference TRBV19 and TRBJ1-2, is DGGITQSPKYLFRKEGQNVTLSCEQNLNHDAMYWYRQDPGQGLRLIYYSQIVNDFQKGDIAEGYSVSREKKESFPLTVTSAQKNPTAFYLCASSITRTGIGGYTFGSGTRLTVV.

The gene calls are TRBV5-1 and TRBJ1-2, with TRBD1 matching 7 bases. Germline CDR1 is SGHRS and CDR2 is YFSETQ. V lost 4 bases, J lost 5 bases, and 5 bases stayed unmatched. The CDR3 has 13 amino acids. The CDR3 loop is CASSLPQGYGYTF. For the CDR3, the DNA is TGCGCCAGCAGCCTCCCACAGGGGTATGGCTACACCTTC.

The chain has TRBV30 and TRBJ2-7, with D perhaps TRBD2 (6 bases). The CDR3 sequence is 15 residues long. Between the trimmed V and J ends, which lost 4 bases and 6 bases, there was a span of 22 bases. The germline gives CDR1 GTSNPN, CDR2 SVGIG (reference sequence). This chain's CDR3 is CAWTLDGTPRGEQYF. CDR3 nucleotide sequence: TGTGCCTGGACCCTAGACGGGACTCCTCGGGGCGAGCAGTACTTC.

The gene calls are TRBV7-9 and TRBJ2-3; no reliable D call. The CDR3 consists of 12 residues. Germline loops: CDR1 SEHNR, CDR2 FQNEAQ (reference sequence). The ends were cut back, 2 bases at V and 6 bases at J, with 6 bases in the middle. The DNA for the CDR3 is TGTGCCAGCAGCTTATCCCTGGATACGCAGTATTTT. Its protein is CASSLSLDTQYF. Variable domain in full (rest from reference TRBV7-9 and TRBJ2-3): DTGVSQNPRHKITKRGQNVTFRCDPISEHNRLYWYRQTLGQGPEFLTYFQNEAQLEKSRLLSDRFSAERPKGSFSTLEIQRTEQGDSAMYLCASSLSLDTQYFGPGTRLTVL.

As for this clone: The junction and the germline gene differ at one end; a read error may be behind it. CDR3 protein: CASSLAVATYNEQFF. The CDR3 nucleotides read TGTGCCAGCAGCCTAGCGGTAGCTACCTACAATGAGCAGTTCTTC. The chain joins TRBV7-2 to TRBJ2-1, with TRBD2 identical over 7 bases. Germline assignment: CDR1 SGHTA and CDR2 FQGNSA. This CDR3 has 15 amino acids.

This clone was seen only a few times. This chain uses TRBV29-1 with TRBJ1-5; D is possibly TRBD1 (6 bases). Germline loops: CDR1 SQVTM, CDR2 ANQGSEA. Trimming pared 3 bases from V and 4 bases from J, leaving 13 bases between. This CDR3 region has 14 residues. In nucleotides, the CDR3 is TGCAGCGTTGATACTGGACAGAGAAATCAGCCCCAGCATTTT. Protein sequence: CSVDTGQRNQPQHF. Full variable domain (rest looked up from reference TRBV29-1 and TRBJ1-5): SAVISQKPSRDICQRGTSLTIQCQVDSQVTMMFWYRQQPGQSLTLIATANQGSEATYESGFVIDKFPISRPNLTFSTLTVSNMSPEDSSIYLCSVDTGQRNQPQHFGDGTRLSIL.

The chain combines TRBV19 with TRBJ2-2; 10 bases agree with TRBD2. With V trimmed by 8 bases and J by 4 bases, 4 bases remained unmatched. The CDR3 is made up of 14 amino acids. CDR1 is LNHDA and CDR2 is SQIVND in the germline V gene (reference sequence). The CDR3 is CASRTSGSTGELFF. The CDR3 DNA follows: TGTGCCAGTCGGACTAGCGGTTCCACCGGGGAGCTGTTTTTT.

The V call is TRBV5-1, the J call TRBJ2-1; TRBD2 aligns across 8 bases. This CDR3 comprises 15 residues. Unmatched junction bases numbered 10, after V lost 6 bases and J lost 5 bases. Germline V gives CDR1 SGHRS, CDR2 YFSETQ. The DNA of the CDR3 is TGCGCCAGCACCTCCATCCGGGAGGGGAACAATGAGCAGTTCTTC. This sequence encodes CASTSIREGNNEQFF.

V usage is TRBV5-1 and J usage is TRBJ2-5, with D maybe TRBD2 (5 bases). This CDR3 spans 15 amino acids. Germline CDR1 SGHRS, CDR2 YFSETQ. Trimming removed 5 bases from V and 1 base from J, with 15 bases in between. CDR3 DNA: TGCGCCAGCAGTCCCTCAAGCGGAATCCAAGAGACCCAGTACTTC. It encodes CASSPSSGIQETQYF.

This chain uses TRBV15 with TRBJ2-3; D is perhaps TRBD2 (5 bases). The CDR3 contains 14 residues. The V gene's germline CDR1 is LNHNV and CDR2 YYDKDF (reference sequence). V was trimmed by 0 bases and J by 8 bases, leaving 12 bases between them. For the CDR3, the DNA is TGTGCCACCAGCAGAGATCGCTCAGGAGGTACGCAGTATTTT. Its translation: CATSRDRSGGTQYF.

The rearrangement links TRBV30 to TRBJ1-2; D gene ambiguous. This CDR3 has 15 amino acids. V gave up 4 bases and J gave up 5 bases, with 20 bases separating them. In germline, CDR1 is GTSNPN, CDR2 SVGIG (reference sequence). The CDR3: CAWKQRGQETYGYTF. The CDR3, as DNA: TGTGCCTGGAAACAGCGAGGGCAGGAGACATATGGCTACACCTTC.

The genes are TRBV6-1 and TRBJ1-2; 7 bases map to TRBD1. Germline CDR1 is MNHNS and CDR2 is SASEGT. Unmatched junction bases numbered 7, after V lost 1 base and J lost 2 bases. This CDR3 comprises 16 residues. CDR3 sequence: CASSEEGTELNYGYTF. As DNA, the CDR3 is TGTGCCAGCAGTGAAGAGGGGACAGAACTAAACTATGGCTACACCTTC.

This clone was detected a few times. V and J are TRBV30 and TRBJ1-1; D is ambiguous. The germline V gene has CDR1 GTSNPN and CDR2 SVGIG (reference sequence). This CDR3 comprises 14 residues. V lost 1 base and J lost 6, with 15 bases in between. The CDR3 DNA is TGTGCCTGGAGTGCAAACCTAGAAGTTCCTGAAGCTTTCTTT. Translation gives CAWSANLEVPEAFF.

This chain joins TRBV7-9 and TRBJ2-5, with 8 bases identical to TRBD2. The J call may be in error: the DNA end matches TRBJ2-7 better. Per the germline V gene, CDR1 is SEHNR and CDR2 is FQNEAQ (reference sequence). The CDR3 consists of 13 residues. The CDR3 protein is CASSPIAGYEQYF. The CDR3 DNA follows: TGTGCCAGCAGCCCCATAGCGGGATACGAGCAGTACTTC.

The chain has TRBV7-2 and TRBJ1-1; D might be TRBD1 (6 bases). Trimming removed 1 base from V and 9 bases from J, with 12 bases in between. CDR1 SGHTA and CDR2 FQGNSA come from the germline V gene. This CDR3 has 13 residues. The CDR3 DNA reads TGTGCCAGCAGCTTAGTGGTCCAGGGGCAAGCTTTCTTT. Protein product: CASSLVVQGQAFF.

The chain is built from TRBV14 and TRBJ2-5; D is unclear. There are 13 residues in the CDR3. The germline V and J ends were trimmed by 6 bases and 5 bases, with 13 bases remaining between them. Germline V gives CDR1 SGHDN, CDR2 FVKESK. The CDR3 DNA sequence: TGTGCCAGCAGGCGGAATTTGTGGGAGACCCAGTACTTC. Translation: CASRRNLWETQYF.

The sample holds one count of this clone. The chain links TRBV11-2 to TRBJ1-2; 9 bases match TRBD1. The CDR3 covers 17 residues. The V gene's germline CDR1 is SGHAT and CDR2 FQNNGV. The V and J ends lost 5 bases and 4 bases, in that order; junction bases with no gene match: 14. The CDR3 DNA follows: TGTGCCAGCAGCCCCATTAGGCGCAAACAGGGGGCCTATGGCTACACCTTC. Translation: CASSPIRRKQGAYGYTF.